The 14 T cell receptor beta chains presented below share a single source sample, sequenced in a study of shared clonotypes between healthy human individuals. Terminally differentiated effector memory CD45RA+ cells were left out of the naive CD8 fraction, which was CD45RO-negative and positively selected for CCR7. Profiled with immunoSEQ multiplex PCR; TCRdb holds only in-frame clones, not every one. Of hundreds of thousands of clones in the sample, 95% to 98% were seen once. The specimen was naive CD8+ T cells sorted from blood. The receptors were sampled from a man between 25 and 39 years old in good health.

This clone was recorded once. The chain uses TRBV7-9 and TRBJ2-7, with D unresolved. The length of the CDR3 is 13 residues. CDR1 and CDR2 from the germline V gene are SEHNR and FQNEAQ (reference sequence). The V gene lost 5 bases and the J gene lost 0 bases, with 8 bases spanning the gap. CDR3 protein: CASSHQASYEQYF. CDR3 DNA sequence: TGTGCCAGCAGCCACCAAGCCTCCTACGAGCAGTACTTC.

V usage is TRBV13 and J usage is TRBJ1-3, with D possibly being TRBD1 (6 bases). Germline V gene sequence: CDR1 PRHDT, CDR2 FYEKMQ (reference sequence). CDR3 length: 13 residues. V lost 8 bases and J lost 2, with 10 bases in between. The CDR3 region is CASANRAGNTIYF. CDR3 nucleotide sequence: TGTGCCAGCGCTAACAGGGCTGGAAACACCATATATTTT.

V is TRBV5-6 and J is TRBJ2-2; 9 nucleotides line up with TRBD2. CDR3 length: 13 residues. The germline CDR1 and CDR2 sequences are SGHDT and YYEEEE. V shed 2 bases, J shed 8 bases, and the junction held 1 base outside the gene matches. The CDR3 region is CASSFLAGGELFF. Here the CDR3 DNA reads TGTGCCAGCAGCTTCCTAGCGGGAGGGGAGCTGTTTTTT. Supplemented by reference TRBV5-6 and TRBJ2-2, the full variable domain reads DAGVTQSPTHLIKTRGQQVTLRCSPKSGHDTVSWYQQALGQGPQFIFQYYEEEERQRGNFPDRFSGHQFPNYSSELNVNALLLGDSALYLCASSFLAGGELFFGEGSRLTVL.

DNA of the CDR3: TGTGCCAGCAGCAAGGGACTAGCGGGAGAGAAAGCGTTCTTC. Translation gives CASSKGLAGEKAFF. The rearrangement links TRBV14 to TRBJ2-1; 14 bases line up with TRBD2. With V trimmed by 5 bases and J by 15 bases, 9 bases remained unmatched. The CDR3 sequence is 14 residues long. Per germline, CDR1 SGHDN and CDR2 FVKESK.

On this clone itself: Other DNA sequences within the sample encode an identical CDR3. V is TRBV27 and J is TRBJ1-2; 10 bases line up with TRBD1. Germline V lookup: CDR1 MNHEY, CDR2 SMNVEV (reference sequence). This CDR3 is built from 15 residues. The trim removed 6 bases at V and 2 bases at J, leaving 6 bases unmatched. In DNA, the CDR3 is TGTGCCAGCAGCCCGGGGACAGGGGTAAACTATGGCTACACCTTC. Protein: CASSPGTGVNYGYTF.

The V and J genes are TRBV29-1 and TRBJ2-5; D remains unclear. The V gene lost 4 bases and the J gene lost 0 bases, with 9 bases spanning the gap. The V gene's germline CDR1 is SQVTM and CDR2 ANQGSEA. The CDR3 loop spans 13 amino acids. The CDR3 spells CSVGLQNQETQYF. CDR3 sequence (DNA): TGCAGCGTTGGGTTACAGAACCAAGAGACCCAGTACTTC.

The chain uses TRBV4-1 and TRBJ2-7; the D gene is possibly TRBD2 (6 bases). Germline values: CDR1 MGHRA, CDR2 YSYEKL. The CDR3 is made up of 14 amino acids. Trimming stripped 1 base from V and 5 bases from J, with 12 bases between. In nucleotides, the CDR3 is TGCGCCAGCAGCCAAGTACTAGCCGGAAACGAGCAGTACTTC. This codes for CASSQVLAGNEQYF.

The chain couples TRBV11-2 to TRBJ1-5; 9 nucleotides line up with TRBD1. This CDR3 has 15 residues. Germline CDR1 SGHAT, CDR2 FQNNGV. V dropped 5 bases and J dropped 7; count of bases not matched to a gene: 9. The CDR3 sequence: CASSTPRQGGQPQHF. DNA of the CDR3: TGTGCCAGCAGCACTCCTAGACAGGGGGGGCAGCCCCAGCATTTT.

Note on this clone: The identical CDR3 is also encoded by other nucleotide sequences in the sample. The V and J genes are TRBV4-1 and TRBJ2-7, with D tentatively TRBD2 (6 bases). V lost 1 base and J lost 2, with 12 bases in between. Germline CDR1 and CDR2: MGHRA and YSYEKL. The CDR3 spans 15 residues. CDR3 amino acids: CASSQGDSGAYEQYF. The CDR3, as DNA: TGCGCCAGCAGCCAAGGCGATAGCGGAGCCTACGAGCAGTACTTC.

V gene TRBV4-1 combines with J gene TRBJ1-5; a weak D match, TRBD1 (5 bases). The length of the CDR3 is 19 residues. With 4 bases removed from V and 5 bases from J, the gap between germline ends came to 27 bases. Germline CDR1 and CDR2: MGHRA and YSYEKL. This CDR3 reads CASSLTRALGRGMDQPQHF. CDR3 DNA sequence: TGCGCCAGCAGCCTCACGCGGGCCCTTGGAAGGGGTATGGATCAGCCCCAGCATTTT.

The sample holds one count of this clone. This rearrangement joins TRBV7-8 to TRBJ1-4; D ambiguous. Germline CDR1 and CDR2: SGHVS and FQNEAQ. Trimming took off 1 base at V and 8 bases at J, with 20 bases between the two ends. This CDR3 has 17 residues. The CDR3 reads CASSLDPTRDYQEKLFF. As DNA, the CDR3 is TGTGCCAGCAGCTTAGACCCCACGAGAGACTATCAAGAAAAACTGTTTTTT.

Concerning this clone itself: The identical CDR3 is also encoded by other nucleotide sequences in the sample. The genes are TRBV27 and TRBJ2-7, with D tentatively TRBD1 (5 bases). Germline V CDR1 and CDR2: MNHEY, SMNVEV (reference sequence). Trimming took 5 bases from V and 2 from J, leaving 10 bases between them. This CDR3 is built from 13 residues. The CDR3 DNA follows: TGTGCCAGCAGTGGTCAGGGTCCCTACGAGCAGTACTTC. Amino acids: CASSGQGPYEQYF.

V is TRBV19 and J is TRBJ1-1, with D unclear. V was pared by 1 base and J by 4 bases, with 19 bases between. Per germline, CDR1 LNHDA and CDR2 SQIVND (reference sequence). The CDR3 consists of 17 residues. The CDR3 bases are TGTGCCAGTAGTATAGTTCTGCTGGAAGGGATCTCCACTGAAGCTTTCTTT. Translation: CASSIVLLEGISTEAFF.

The rearrangement uses TRBV7-6 and TRBJ2-7; no clear D gene. Trimming shortened V by 6 bases and J by 0 bases, and 12 bases separated the two germline ends. This CDR3 contains 14 residues. Germline assignment: CDR1 SGHVS and CDR2 FNYEAQ. The CDR3 bases are TGTGCCAGCAGGCCGTCGGTACTCTCCTACGAGCAGTACTTC. The encoded protein is CASRPSVLSYEQYF.